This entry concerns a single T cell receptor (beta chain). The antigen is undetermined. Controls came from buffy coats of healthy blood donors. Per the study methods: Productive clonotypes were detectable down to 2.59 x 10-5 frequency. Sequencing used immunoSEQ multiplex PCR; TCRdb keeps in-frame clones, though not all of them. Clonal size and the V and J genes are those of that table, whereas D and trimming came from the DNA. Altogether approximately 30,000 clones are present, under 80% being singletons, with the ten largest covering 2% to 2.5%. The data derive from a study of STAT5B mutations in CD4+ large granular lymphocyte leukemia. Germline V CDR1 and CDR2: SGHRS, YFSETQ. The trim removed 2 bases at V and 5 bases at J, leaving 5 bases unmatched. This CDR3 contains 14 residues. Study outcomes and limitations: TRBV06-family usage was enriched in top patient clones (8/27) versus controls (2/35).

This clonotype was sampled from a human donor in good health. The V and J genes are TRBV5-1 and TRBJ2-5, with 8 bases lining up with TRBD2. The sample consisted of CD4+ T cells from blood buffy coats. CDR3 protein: CASSLRGGQETQYF. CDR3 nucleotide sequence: TGCGCCAGCAGCTTACGGGGGGGCCAGGAGACCCAGTACTTC. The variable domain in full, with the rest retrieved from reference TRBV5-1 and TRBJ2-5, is KAGVTQTPRYLIKTRGQQVTLSCSPISGHRSVSWYQQTPGQGLQFLFEYFSETQRNKGNFPGRFSGRQFSNSRSEMNVSTLELGDSALYLCASSLRGGQETQYFGPGTRLLVL.